This is a list of T cell receptor beta chains from one sample in a study of T-cell memory formation after mild COVID-19. TCRdb fed the 5' RACE reads into MiXCR, producing one record per CDR3 protein. This table holds about 58,000 distinct CDR3 sequences, approximately 30% found once. The sample consisted of PBMCs or a T cell subset sorted from them (not recorded which). These receptors originate from a man younger than 35 who had mild COVID-19 (a few samples of this study predate the infection). Cell type and time point are not known. Both conserved end residues are part of each CDR3. Each record gives: J gene, V gene, CDR3 protein.

j_call: TRBJ2-5
v_call: TRBV6-5
cdr3_aa: CASRVLSGGALRQETQYF

j_call: TRBJ2-3
v_call: TRBV29-1
cdr3_aa: CSESSASTDTQYF

j_call: TRBJ2-5
v_call: TRBV7-8
cdr3_aa: CASSFNPPGETQYF

j_call: TRBJ1-1
v_call: TRBV11-2
cdr3_aa: CASSQGHIMNTEAFF

j_call: TRBJ1-1
v_call: TRBV20-1
cdr3_aa: CSARGGEGSLVAFF

j_call: TRBJ2-5
v_call: TRBV5-5
cdr3_aa: CASSLKTVQETQYF

j_call: TRBJ2-3
v_call: TRBV29-1
cdr3_aa: CSVAGEGTTDTQYF

j_call: TRBJ2-1
v_call: TRBV7-2
cdr3_aa: CASSPKGGGVGQFF

j_call: TRBJ1-1
v_call: TRBV29-1
cdr3_aa: CSVVTVNTEAFF

j_call: TRBJ2-5
v_call: TRBV20-1
cdr3_aa: CSARVGPGQETQYF

j_call: TRBJ2-1
v_call: TRBV12-3/TRBV12-4
cdr3_aa: CASSLEHGAGRDNEQFF

j_call: TRBJ1-1
v_call: TRBV7-9
cdr3_aa: CASSLGQNTEAFF

j_call: TRBJ1-2
v_call: TRBV7-9
cdr3_aa: CASSSPDRGLGGYTF

j_call: TRBJ2-5
v_call: TRBV7-2
cdr3_aa: CASSTILDETQYF

j_call: TRBJ1-2
v_call: TRBV7-2
cdr3_aa: CASSSDMTGFYGYTF

j_call: TRBJ2-3
v_call: TRBV6-5
cdr3_aa: CASSSAGLAGGNTQYF

j_call: TRBJ2-1
v_call: TRBV7-2
cdr3_aa: CASSPGRTSYNEQFF

j_call: TRBJ2-1
v_call: TRBV5-4
cdr3_aa: CASSLAAREQFF

j_call: TRBJ2-2
v_call: TRBV5-1
cdr3_aa: CASSLPGGPGELFF

j_call: TRBJ1-5
v_call: TRBV6-6
cdr3_aa: CASSPGRAVQPQHF

j_call: TRBJ2-2
v_call: TRBV29-1
cdr3_aa: CSVEVEGELFF

j_call: TRBJ2-3
v_call: TRBV6-2/TRBV6-3
cdr3_aa: CASSQRGSGGPLDTQYF

j_call: TRBJ1-5
v_call: TRBV5-8
cdr3_aa: CASSFEGFSNQPQHF

j_call: TRBJ2-1
v_call: TRBV19
cdr3_aa: CASSILAGDPSYNEQFF

j_call: TRBJ2-2
v_call: TRBV24-1
cdr3_aa: CATSDTNQGALNTGELFF

j_call: TRBJ2-1
v_call: TRBV4-1
cdr3_aa: CASSPLAYSGVNEQFF

j_call: TRBJ2-1
v_call: TRBV29-1
cdr3_aa: CSVEDPRRTDGEEQFF

j_call: TRBJ2-3
v_call: TRBV5-1
cdr3_aa: CASSLGLAGGPDTQYF

j_call: TRBJ2-7
v_call: TRBV7-9
cdr3_aa: CASSFGLAVYEQYF

j_call: TRBJ1-4
v_call: TRBV6-5
cdr3_aa: CASSYLTGAGKLFF

j_call: TRBJ2-1
v_call: TRBV4-3
cdr3_aa: CASSQLAGGNYNEQFF

j_call: TRBJ2-1
v_call: TRBV9
cdr3_aa: CASSVGGAGGAAQKQFF

j_call: TRBJ2-7
v_call: TRBV6-2/TRBV6-3
cdr3_aa: CASSYSRSGGPPLEQYF

j_call: TRBJ2-1
v_call: TRBV5-1
cdr3_aa: CASSLFPGTGRPEQFF

j_call: TRBJ1-3
v_call: TRBV11-2
cdr3_aa: CASSISGDGSRGNTIYF

j_call: TRBJ2-1
v_call: TRBV5-4
cdr3_aa: CASGPGGASPYNEQFF

j_call: TRBJ2-3
v_call: TRBV7-9
cdr3_aa: CASSLDGQGTDTQYF